Below, 20 T cell receptor beta chains from the same sample are listed, as sequenced in a study of T cell responses to AZD1222 COVID-19 vaccine. TCRdb keeps only in-frame clones here, not all; method: immunoSEQ multiplex PCR. The sample has 150,000 or so clones, about 92% seen once. This specimen was peripheral blood, taken on day 0 of AZD1222 vaccination. The receptors stem from an adult in good health.

The chain recombines TRBV12-3 or TRBV12-4 with TRBJ2-5; the D is unclear. The CDR3 runs to 13 residues. The germline V and J ends were trimmed by 3 bases and 4 bases, with 9 bases remaining between them. The DNA of the CDR3 is TGTGCCAGCAGTTTCTTAGTGGGAGAGACCCAGTACTTC. Amino acid sequence: CASSFLVGETQYF.

The V call is TRBV6-5, the J call TRBJ1-4, with a tentative D call TRBD1 (5 bases). Trimming pared 0 bases from V and 8 bases from J, leaving 7 bases between. The V gene's germline CDR1 is MNHEY and CDR2 SVGAGI. This CDR3 has 13 amino acids. The chain's CDR3 is CASSYSWGEKLFF. Written as DNA, the CDR3 is TGTGCCAGCAGTTACTCGTGGGGCGAAAAACTGTTTTTT.

The CDR3 DNA reads TGTGCCAGCCGGGACACCGATCAGCCCCAGCATTTT. Residues: CASRDTDQPQHF. The rearrangement uses TRBV6-5 and TRBJ1-5; D perhaps matches TRBD1 (6 bases). CDR3 length: 12 amino acids. The germline CDR1 and CDR2 sequences are MNHEY and SVGAGI. V lost 8 bases and J 5 bases, leaving 10 bases between the germline ends.

The chain carries TRBV11-2 and TRBJ1-6, with D uncertain. This CDR3 has 14 residues. V lost 7 bases, J lost 5 bases, and 12 bases lay in between. The germline gives CDR1 SGHAT, CDR2 FQNNGV. The CDR3 protein is CASTLDNHNSPLHF. The CDR3 DNA reads as TGTGCCAGCACCCTTGACAATCATAATTCACCCCTCCACTTT.

V is TRBV7-9 and J is TRBJ2-3, with 9 bases lining up with TRBD2. Trimming removed 1 base from V and 4 bases from J; junction bases left unmatched: 9. CDR3 length equals 17 residues. Germline V gives CDR1 SEHNR, CDR2 FQNEAQ (reference sequence). Written as DNA, the CDR3 is TGTGCCAGCAGCTTAGGTCTCAGGCGGGAGGGATCAGATACGCAGTATTTT. It codes for CASSLGLRREGSDTQYF.

This rearrangement joins TRBV2 to TRBJ1-4, with 9 bases identical to TRBD1. The CDR3 is 14 residues long. From germline, CDR1 is SNHLY and CDR2 FYNNEI. Trimming removed 6 bases from V and 7 bases from J; junction bases left unmatched: 6. This CDR3 reads CASRAGQGGEKLFF. CDR3 DNA: TGTGCCAGCAGGGCGGGACAGGGTGGTGAAAAACTGTTTTTT.

The V call is TRBV15, the J call TRBJ1-6, with 8 bases that match TRBD1. CDR1 is LNHNV and CDR2 is YYDKDF in the germline V gene (reference sequence). After removal of 0 bases from V and 7 bases from J, the junction contained 5 bases not matched to a gene. The CDR3 is 16 amino acids. The CDR3 DNA sequence: TGTGCCACCAGCAGAGATCCGGGACAGGCCAATTCACCCCTCCACTTT. As protein: CATSRDPGQANSPLHF. Complete variable domain (other parts from reference TRBV15 and TRBJ1-6): DAMVIQNPRYQVTQFGKPVTLSCSQTLNHNVMYWYQQKSSQAPKLLFHYYDKDFNNEADTPDNFQSRRPNTSFCFLDIRSPGLGDTAMYLCATSRDPGQANSPLHFGNGTRLTVT.

The V and J genes are TRBV28 and TRBJ1-2; maybe TRBD1 (5 bases). CDR1 is MDHEN and CDR2 is SYDVKM in the germline V gene. V lost 10 bases to trimming and J lost 3 bases, with 9 bases between them. The CDR3 sequence is 11 residues long. CDR3 region: CATGADYGYTF. In DNA form, the CDR3 reads TGTGCCACCGGGGCGGACTATGGCTACACCTTC.

This clone was observed a single time. The chain uses TRBV27 and TRBJ1-6; maybe TRBD1 (6 bases). Trimming shortened V by 3 bases and J by 9 bases, and 12 bases separated the two germline ends. Germline loops: CDR1 MNHEY, CDR2 SMNVEV (reference sequence). The CDR3 contains 14 residues. The CDR3: CASSFRGEVSPLHF. The CDR3 nucleotides are TGTGCCAGCAGTTTCAGGGGTGAGGTTTCACCCCTCCACTTT.

This clone was seen only a few times. The genes are TRBV3-1 (or the pseudogene TRBV3-2) and TRBJ1-1; TRBD1 aligns across 8 bases. Per germline, CDR1 LGHDT and CDR2 YNNKEL (reference sequence). CDR3 length equals 15 residues. The V segment lost 1 base and the J segment 1 base; nucleotides outside the gene matches: 2. CDR3: CASSQGTGGNTEAFF. The CDR3 DNA reads TGTGCCAGCAGCCAAGGAACAGGGGGGAACACTGAAGCTTTCTTT.

The gene calls are TRBV2 and TRBJ2-4; 7 bases line up with TRBD2. CDR1 SNHLY and CDR2 FYNNEI come from the germline V gene. CDR3 size: 15 residues. V shed 1 base, J shed 5 bases, and the junction held 5 bases outside the gene matches. Here the CDR3 DNA reads TGTGCCAGCAGTGAAGGGTTTCTAGCGGAAAACATTCAGTACTTC. Its translation is CASSEGFLAENIQYF.

The chain links TRBV11-2 to TRBJ2-7, with D tentatively TRBD2 (5 bases). The V end was cut by 3 bases, the J end by 1 base, with 19 bases between. Germline CDR1 and CDR2: SGHAT and FQNNGV. The CDR3 spans 17 residues. The CDR3 sequence: CASSFSAMGAQSYEQYF. CDR3 sequence (DNA): TGTGCCAGCAGCTTTAGTGCCATGGGAGCCCAATCCTACGAGCAGTACTTC.

The chain joins TRBV5-1 to TRBJ2-1; TRBD2 aligns across 15 bases. Trimming removed 4 bases from V and 10 bases from J; junction bases left unmatched: 6. There are 15 residues in the CDR3. Germline CDR1 is SGHRS and CDR2 is YFSETQ. The CDR3 nucleotides read TGCGCCAGCAGCGACGGACTAGCGGGGGGGCGAGAGCAGTTCTTC. The encoded protein is CASSDGLAGGREQFF.

This clone is a singleton in its sample. V and J are TRBV2 and TRBJ2-1; 8 bases agree with TRBD1. The CDR3 consists of 12 residues. Looked up from germline, CDR1 is SNHLY and CDR2 is FYNNEI. After removal of 6 bases from V and 6 bases from J, the junction contained 1 base not matched to a gene. DNA of the CDR3: TGTGCCAGCAGGACAGGGGTCAATGAGCAGTTCTTC. It is translated as CASRTGVNEQFF.

The chain recombines TRBV3-1 (or the pseudogene TRBV3-2) with TRBJ1-5, with unresolved D. The CDR3 is 12 amino acids. Germline V gene lookup returns CDR1 LGHDT and CDR2 YNNKEL (reference sequence). Trimming pared 6 bases from V and 0 bases from J, leaving 3 bases between. CDR3 residues: CASSYSNQPQHF. In nucleotides, the CDR3 is TGTGCCAGCAGTTATAGCAATCAGCCCCAGCATTTT.

About this clone itself: The conserved phenylalanine or tryptophan normally closing the CDR3 is absent here, so this likely arose from a read error. The DNA is left out, because the CDR3 cannot be placed on it with certainty; the CDR3 is given as TCRdb lists it. The chain recombines TRBV5-6 with TRBJ1-2. Germline lookup yields CDR1 SGHDT and CDR2 YYEEEE. Termini included, the CDR3 measures 8 amino acids. CDR3 in amino acids: CASSASTL.

The CDR3 loop reads CASSIGAGPYGYTF. CDR3 sequence (DNA): TGTGCCAGTAGTATAGGTGCGGGTCCCTACGGCTACACCTTC. The rearrangement links TRBV19 to TRBJ1-2; D gene ambiguous. This CDR3 region has 14 residues. Per the germline V gene, CDR1 is LNHDA and CDR2 is SQIVND (reference sequence). Trimming removed 1 base at V and 8 bases at J, with 14 bases between.

The CDR3 reads CASSRQGDNSPLHF. DNA for the CDR3: TGTGCCAGCAGCCGACAGGGGGATAATTCACCCCTCCACTTT. The V call is TRBV7-3, the J call TRBJ1-6; TRBD1 matches at 9 bases. CDR1 and CDR2 from the germline V gene are SGHTA and FQGTGA. Trimming took 5 bases from V and 5 from J; bases not matched to a gene: 1. This CDR3 has 14 amino acids. Filled out from reference TRBV7-3 and TRBJ1-6, the complete variable domain reads GAGVSQTPSNKVTEKGKYVELRCDPISGHTALYWYRQSLGQGPEFLIYFQGTGAADDSGLPNDRFFAVRPEGSVSTLKIQRTERGDSAVYLCASSRQGDNSPLHFGNGTRLTVT.

This chain links TRBV5-1 with TRBJ1-2; tentative D call: TRBD1 (5 bases). The CDR3 runs 13 residues. The germline gives CDR1 SGHRS, CDR2 YFSETQ. V gave up 0 bases and J gave up 6 bases, with 9 bases separating them. Here the CDR3 reads CASSLGGTDGYTF. CDR3 coding DNA: TGCGCCAGCAGCTTGGGGGGGACGGATGGCTACACCTTC.

The V gene is TRBV19, the J gene TRBJ2-6; perhaps TRBD1 as D (6 bases). CDR3 length: 18 residues. The V and J ends lost 6 bases and 4 bases respectively, with 22 bases between them. Per the germline V gene, CDR1 is LNHDA and CDR2 is SQIVND (reference sequence). Here the CDR3 reads CASSPRGAGALGANVLTF. The CDR3 nucleotides read TGTGCCAGTAGCCCCCGGGGCGCAGGGGCGCTCGGGGCCAACGTCCTGACTTTC.